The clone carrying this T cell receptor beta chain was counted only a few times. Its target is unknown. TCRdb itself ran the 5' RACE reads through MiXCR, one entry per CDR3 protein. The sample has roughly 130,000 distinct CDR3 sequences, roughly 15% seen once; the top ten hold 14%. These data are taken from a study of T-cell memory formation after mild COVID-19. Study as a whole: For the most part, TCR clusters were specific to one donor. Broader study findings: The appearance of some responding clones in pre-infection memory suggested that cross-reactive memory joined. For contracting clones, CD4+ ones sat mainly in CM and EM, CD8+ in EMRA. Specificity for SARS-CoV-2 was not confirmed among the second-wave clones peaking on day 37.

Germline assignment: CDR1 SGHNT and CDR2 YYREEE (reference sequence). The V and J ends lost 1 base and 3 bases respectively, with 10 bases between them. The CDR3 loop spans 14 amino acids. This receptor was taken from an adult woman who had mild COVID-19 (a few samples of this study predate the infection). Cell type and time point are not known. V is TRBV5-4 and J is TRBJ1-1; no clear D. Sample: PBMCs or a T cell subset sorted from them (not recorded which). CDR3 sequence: CASSLRWADTEAFF. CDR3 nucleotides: TGTGCCAGCAGCTTGAGGTGGGCCGACACTGAAGCTTTCTTT.